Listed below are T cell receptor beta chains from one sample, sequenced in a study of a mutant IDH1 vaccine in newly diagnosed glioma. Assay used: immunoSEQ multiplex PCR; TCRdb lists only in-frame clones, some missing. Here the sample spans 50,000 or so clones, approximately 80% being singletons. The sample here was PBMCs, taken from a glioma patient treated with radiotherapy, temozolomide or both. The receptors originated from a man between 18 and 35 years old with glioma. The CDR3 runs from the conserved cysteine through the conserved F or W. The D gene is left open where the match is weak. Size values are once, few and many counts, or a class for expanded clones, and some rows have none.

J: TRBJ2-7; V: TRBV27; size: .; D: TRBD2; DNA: TGTGCCAGCAGTTTATCCCCGACTAGCGGGAGGGCTCGGTACTTC; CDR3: CASSLSPTSGRARYF
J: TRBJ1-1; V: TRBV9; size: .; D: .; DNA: TGTGCCAGCAGCAGGGACAATCTAGACACTGAAGCTTTCTTT; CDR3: CASSRDNLDTEAFF
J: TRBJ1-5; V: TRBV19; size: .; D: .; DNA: TGTGCCAGTACCCCCCCTTCGGGACGCGACAGGCCCAATTCCCAGCATTTT; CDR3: CASTPPSGRDRPNSQHF
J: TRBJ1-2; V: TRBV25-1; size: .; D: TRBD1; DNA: TGTGCCAGCAGTGATGGACAGGCCCGGCTAGGCTATGGCTACACCTTC; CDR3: CASSDGQARLGYGYTF
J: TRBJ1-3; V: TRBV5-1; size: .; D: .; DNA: TGCGCCAGCAGCTTGAACTTGGGGTTTGGAAACACCATATATTTT; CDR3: CASSLNLGFGNTIYF
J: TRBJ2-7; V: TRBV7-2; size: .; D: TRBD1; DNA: TGTGCCAGCAGCTCATTGTCAGCCCTTCCGGGACAGGGTTACGAGCAGTACTTC; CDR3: CASSSLSALPGQGYEQYF
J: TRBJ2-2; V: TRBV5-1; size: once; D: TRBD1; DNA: TGCGCCAGCACCGTCGGGACAGGAGACACCGGGGAGCTGTTTTTT; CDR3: CASTVGTGDTGELFF
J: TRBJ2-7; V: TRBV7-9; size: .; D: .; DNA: TGTGCCAGCAGCTTAGATTTACAGGCGGGAGAGCAGTACTTC; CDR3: CASSLDLQAGEQYF
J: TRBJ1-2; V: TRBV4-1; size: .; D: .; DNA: TGCGCCAGCAGCCAAGAACGGGCCGCAGGACCTTATGGCTACACCTTC; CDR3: CASSQERAAGPYGYTF
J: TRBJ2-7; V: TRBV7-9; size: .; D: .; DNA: TGTGCCAGCAGCTTTTTGGGTAGCTCCTACGAGCAGTACTTC; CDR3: CASSFLGSSYEQYF
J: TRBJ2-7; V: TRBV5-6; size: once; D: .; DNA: TGTGCCAGCAGCCAAGGGGAGATAGAGTACTACGAGCAGTACTTC; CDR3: CASSQGEIEYYEQYF
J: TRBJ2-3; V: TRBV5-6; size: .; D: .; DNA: TGTGCCAGCAGCCTGGGGTGGGCAGGGAGCACAGATACGCAGTATTTT; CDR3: CASSLGWAGSTDTQYF
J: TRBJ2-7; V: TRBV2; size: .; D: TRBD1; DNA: TGTGCCAGCAGAGGACAGGGGGCGGGGGAGCAGTACTTC; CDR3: CASRGQGAGEQYF
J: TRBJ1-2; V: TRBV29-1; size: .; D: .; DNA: TGCAGCGTTCTCAGGGTTGGGTATGGCTACACCTTC; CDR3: CSVLRVGYGYTF
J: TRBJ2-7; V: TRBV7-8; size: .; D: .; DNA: TGTGCCAGCAGCTTAGACCACGTTTCTACCTACGAGCAGTACTTC; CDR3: CASSLDHVSTYEQYF